These T cell receptor beta chains were read from a single sample in a study of blood T cell repertoires in COVID-19. Data came from immunoSEQ multiplex PCR; TCRdb stores just in-frame clones and leaves some out. The sample yields about 200,000 clones, 90% to 95% seen once. The sample taken for sequencing was peripheral blood. All receptors derive from a man aged 55 to 70 with COVID-19, enrolled during active disease. Each CDR3 is given with its conserved first and last residue. The D gene is left open where the match is weak. The size field is filled for only some rows; it gives once, few, many or a size class.

>TRBJ2-3|-|-|TRBV18
TGTGCCAGCTCACTCTCCCCGGATACGCAGTATTTT
CASSLSPDTQYF
>TRBJ1-1|-|-|TRBV2
TGTGCCAGCAGTGAAGGTCCGGGGGTAGGGGCTGAAGCTTTCTTT
CASSEGPGVGAEAFF
>TRBJ1-3|-|-|TRBV5-1
TGCGCCAGCAGCTTGGGCCCCCCCTCCAGGGGCTCTGGAAACACCATATATTTT
CASSLGPPSRGSGNTIYF
>TRBJ1-1|-|-|TRBV3-1/TRBV3-2
TGTGCCAGCAGCCACAAGAAGGGGGAGGGGCTCAACACTGAAGCTTTCTTT
CASSHKKGEGLNTEAFF
>TRBJ1-1|-|-|TRBV10-3
TGTGCCATCAGGGTACAGGGCGGAGGAACTGAAGCTTTCTTT
CAIRVQGGGTEAFF
>TRBJ1-6|TRBD1|-|TRBV4-1
TGCGCCAGCAGCCCCCTCCAAGGTCGACAGGGAGTTTCACCCCTCCACTTT
CASSPLQGRQGVSPLHF
>TRBJ2-2|-|-|TRBV7-9
TGTGCCAGCAGCTCCACAGCCACCGGGGAGCTGTTTTTT
CASSSTATGELFF
>TRBJ2-7|TRBD1|-|TRBV11-3
TGTGCCAGCAGCCGGGACAGGCTTTCGGAGCAGTACTTC
CASSRDRLSEQYF
>TRBJ2-7|TRBD1|-|TRBV27
TGTGCCAGCAGTTCGCTGGACAGGTACGAGCAGTACTTC
CASSSLDRYEQYF
>TRBJ1-2|-|-|TRBV27
TGTGCCAGCAGTTTATCGGCAGGCCCCCATCGTTACTATGGCTACACCTTC
CASSLSAGPHRYYGYTF
>TRBJ2-3|-|-|TRBV2
TGTGCCAGCAGAGAGGGCCCAGATACGCAGTATTTT
CASREGPDTQYF
>TRBJ1-2|-|-|TRBV28
TGTGCCAGCAGTTTATCGGTCCTTTATGGCTACACCTTC
CASSLSVLYGYTF
>TRBJ2-3|TRBD2|-|TRBV7-2
TGTGCCAGCAGCTTAGCGCGGACTAGCGGGGGGACAGGGACGCAGTATTTT
CASSLARTSGGTGTQYF
>TRBJ1-1|-|-|TRBV18
TGTGCCAGCTCAGGGCCGTCCATGAACACTGAAGCTTTCTTT
CASSGPSMNTEAFF
>TRBJ2-3|-|-|TRBV18
TGTGCCAGCTCACCACCCGTCGGCACAGATACGCAGTATTTT
CASSPPVGTDTQYF
>TRBJ1-4|-|-|TRBV5-1
TGCGCCAGCAGCTTGGTGGTCGGGGAAAAACTGTTTTTT
CASSLVVGEKLFF
>TRBJ1-1|-|-|TRBV19
TGTGCCAGCACCTCGCAGGTGAACACTGAAGCTTTCTTT
CASTSQVNTEAFF
>TRBJ2-5|TRBD2|-|TRBV27
TGTGCCAGCAGTTTAGTAGCGGGAGGGCCTGCGACCCAGTACTTC
CASSLVAGGPATQYF
>TRBJ2-1|TRBD2|once|TRBV7-8
TGTGCCAGCAGCTTTAGCGGGAGGTCCTACAATGAGCAGTTCTTC
CASSFSGRSYNEQFF
>TRBJ1-6|-|-|TRBV6-5
TGTGCCAGCAGTTACGCGGCGGGGCAGGTTTCACCCCTCCACTTT
CASSYAAGQVSPLHF
>TRBJ1-1|-|once|TRBV30
TGTGCCTGGAAGACAAACCTCATGAACACTGAAGCTTTCTTT
CAWKTNLMNTEAFF
>TRBJ1-2|-|-|TRBV18
TGTGCCAGCTCAACTGGGACTGCTACTTATGGCTACACCTTC
CASSTGTATYGYTF
>TRBJ1-2|-|once|TRBV27
TGTGCCAGCAGCCCCGCCGGGGATTCTGGCTACACCTTC
CASSPAGDSGYTF
>TRBJ1-1|TRBD1|-|TRBV5-1
TGCGCCAGCGGGAAGGTACAGGGGGCGAGGACTGAAGCTTTCTTT
CASGKVQGARTEAFF
>TRBJ1-2|-|-|TRBV3-1/TRBV3-2
TGTGCCAGCAGCCGACAGTCGGGGGGCTATGGCTACACCTTC
CASSRQSGGYGYTF
>TRBJ1-2|-|-|TRBV23-1
TGCGCCAGCAACCGATCTCTAGGCGCCGACCCAAACTATGGCTACACCTTC
CASNRSLGADPNYGYTF
>TRBJ2-1|-|-|TRBV5-1
TGCGCCAGCAGCTTGGACCAGTACAATGAGCAGTTCTTC
CASSLDQYNEQFF
>TRBJ2-7|-|-|TRBV23-1
TGCGCCAGCAGTCAGTGTGTTAGAAGTCTCCACGAGCAGTACTTC
CASSQCVRSLHEQYF
>TRBJ2-7|TRBD1|once|TRBV10-3
TGTACTACGGGGACAGACTACGAGCAGTACTTC
CTTGTDYEQYF
>TRBJ2-7|TRBD1|-|TRBV28
TGTGCCAGCAGTTTGGGACAGGTATACGAGCAGTACTTC
CASSLGQVYEQYF
>TRBJ2-1|-|once|TRBV9
TGTGCCAGCAGCGGGGGCGGCAGGGGGGACTACAATGAGCAGTTCTTC
CASSGGGRGDYNEQFF
>TRBJ2-4|-|-|TRBV5-1
TGCGCCAGCAGCTTGTCGGGGGGCCAGGGCATTCAGTACTTC
CASSLSGGQGIQYF
>TRBJ2-7|TRBD2|-|TRBV28
TGTGCCAGCAGTCGTATGGGGACTAGCGGAACCTACGAGCAGTACTTC
CASSRMGTSGTYEQYF
>TRBJ1-1|TRBD1|-|TRBV27
TGTGCCAGCAGATTAAGACAGGGAAGTGAAGCTTTCTTT
CASRLRQGSEAFF
>TRBJ2-3|TRBD2|-|TRBV4-2
TGTGCCAGCAGGAGCGGGAAGGCGGATACGCAGTATTTT
CASRSGKADTQYF
>TRBJ2-2|TRBD1|-|TRBV27
TGTGCCAGCAGTCCTTGGGACAGGAACACCGGGGAGCTGTTTTTT
CASSPWDRNTGELFF
>TRBJ2-1|TRBD2|-|TRBV9
TGTGCCAGCAGCATCGGGACTAGCGAGTACAATGAGCAGTTCTTC
CASSIGTSEYNEQFF
>TRBJ1-5|TRBD1|once|TRBV6-1
TGTGCCAGCAGTGAAGTAACAGGGGACGGAAGTTGTTTT
CASSEVTGDGSCF
>TRBJ1-3|-|-|TRBV6-5
TGTGCCAGCAGTTGGACAGTGTCTGGAAACACCATATATTTT
CASSWTVSGNTIYF
>TRBJ2-1|-|-|TRBV7-2
TGTGCCAGTAGCGAGTCGAGGGTCCTTGATGAGCAGTTCTTC
CASSESRVLDEQFF
>TRBJ1-2|TRBD1|-|TRBV7-8
TGTGCCAGCAGCTTAGTGACAGGGCAGCAGGGCTACACCTTC
CASSLVTGQQGYTF
>TRBJ2-7|-|-|TRBV30
TGTGCCCACTCTAAGGGGAAGCGTTTTTTTTCCATTCACGAGCAGTACTTC
CAHSKGKRFFSIHEQYF
>TRBJ1-5|TRBD1|-|TRBV19
TGTGCCAGTAGTACTGGACAGGCTCTCAATCAGCCCCAGCATTTT
CASSTGQALNQPQHF
>TRBJ1-1|-|-|TRBV30
TGTGCCTGGATTGGACAGTTGAACACTGAAGCTTTCTTT
CAWIGQLNTEAFF
>TRBJ1-5|-|-|TRBV27
TGTGCCAGCAGTTTGACAGGAGCGGGAAAGAGGGGCAATCAGCCCCAGCATTTT
CASSLTGAGKRGNQPQHF